The T cell receptor beta chain described here comes from a study of blood T cell repertoires in COVID-19. Turning to the study itself: The origin of the acute and convalescent COVID-19 samples was the United States, Italy and Spain.

As handled by the study authors: Amplification of reference gene primers provided the estimated nucleated cell counts. Generated by immunoSEQ multiplex PCR, the TCRdb table keeps only in-frame clones and is missing some. V and J calls and clone size are those listed in that table; D and trimming were worked out from the DNA. This table holds about 150,000 clones, around nine tenths found once. V shed 6 bases, J shed 7 bases, and the junction held 19 bases outside the gene matches. This CDR3 spans 18 amino acids. CDR1 and CDR2 from the germline V gene are SEHNR and FQNEAQ (reference sequence). The specimen sequenced was peripheral blood. The TCR sequence derives from a woman in her 70s with acute or convalescent COVID-19. The chain carries TRBV7-9 and TRBJ1-4; TRBD1 aligns across 8 bases. This CDR3 is CASSTITGVRDRGEKLFF. The CDR3 DNA is TGTGCCAGCAGTACCATCACGGGGGTTCGCGACAGGGGTGAAAAACTGTTTTTT.